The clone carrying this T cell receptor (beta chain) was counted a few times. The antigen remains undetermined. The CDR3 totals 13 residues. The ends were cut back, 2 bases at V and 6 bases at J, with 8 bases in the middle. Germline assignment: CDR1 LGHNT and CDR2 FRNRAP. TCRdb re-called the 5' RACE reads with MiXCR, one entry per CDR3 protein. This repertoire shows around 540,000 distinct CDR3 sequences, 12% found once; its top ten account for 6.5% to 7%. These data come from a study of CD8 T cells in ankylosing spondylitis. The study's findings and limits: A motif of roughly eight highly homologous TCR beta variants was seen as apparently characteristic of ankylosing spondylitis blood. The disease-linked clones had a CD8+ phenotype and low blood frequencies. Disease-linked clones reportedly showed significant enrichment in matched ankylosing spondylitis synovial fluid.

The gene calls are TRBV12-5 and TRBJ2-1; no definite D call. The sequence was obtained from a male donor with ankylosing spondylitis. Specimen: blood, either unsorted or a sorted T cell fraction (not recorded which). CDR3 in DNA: TGTGCTAGTGGTTTGTCCCTTGCCAATGAGCAGTTCTTC. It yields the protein CASGLSLANEQFF.